The 22 T cell receptor beta chains given below trace back to one sample, sequenced in a study of T and B cells in COVID-19 patients. From blood, 250-500 ng of genomic DNA served as TRB template. BIOMED2 TRB-A/B primer pools were used in multiplex TRB PCR. In TCRdb, the multiplex PCR reads were re-called with MiXCR into one record per CDR3 protein. The data contain 20,000 to 25,000 distinct CDR3 sequences, just under 30% of them singletons. Sequencing was performed on blood. Every receptor here comes from a human donor who had recovered from COVID-19.

This clonotype was seen ten or more times. The chain employs TRBV12-3 or TRBV12-4 and TRBJ2-6; D uncertain. The CDR3 extends over 12 amino acids. Trimming shortened V by 8 bases and J by 2 bases, and 4 bases separated the two germline ends. The CDR3 nucleotides are TGTGCCAGCGGGCCTGGGGCCAACGTCCTGACTTTC. It specifies CASGPGANVLTF.

J is TRBJ2-7 and V is TRBV27, with TRBD2 matching over 7 bases. The assigned J gene may be wrong: the sequence end matches TRBJ2-4 better. Per the germline V gene, CDR1 is MNHEY and CDR2 is SMNVEV (reference sequence). The CDR3 extends over 14 amino acids. This CDR3 is CASSPTGGLNIQYF. The CDR3 nucleotides are TGTGCCAGCAGTCCGACGGGGGGTTTAAACATTCAGTACTTC.

J is TRBJ1-5 and V is TRBV5-6; 11 nucleotides agree with TRBD1. This CDR3 spans 15 amino acids. CDR1 and CDR2 (germline): SGHDT, YYEEEE. Trimming cost V 5 bases and J 4 bases; bases outside gene matches: 5. CDR3 loop: CASSPGDRGNQPQHF. DNA for the CDR3: TGTGCCAGCAGTCCCGGGGACAGGGGGAATCAGCCCCAGCATTTT. Full variable domain (rest looked up from reference TRBV5-6 and TRBJ1-5): DAGVTQSPTHLIKTRGQQVTLRCSPKSGHDTVSWYQQALGQGPQFIFQYYEEEERQRGNFPDRFSGHQFPNYSSELNVNALLLGDSALYLCASSPGDRGNQPQHFGDGTRLSIL.

This clonotype was counted between two and nine times. This rearrangement joins TRBV19 to TRBJ1-5, with TRBD1 identical over 12 bases. CDR1 and CDR2 from the germline V gene are LNHDA and SQIVND (reference sequence). CDR3 length equals 15 residues. V trimming: 4 bases; J trimming: 6 bases; junction bases outside the gene matches: 4. The CDR3 loop is CASSTGTGGGQPQHF. DNA of the CDR3: TGTGCCAGTAGTACCGGGACAGGGGGCGGTCAGCCCCAGCATTTT.

This chain uses TRBV14 with TRBJ1-1, with D possibly TRBD1 on 5 matching bases. This CDR3 spans 12 amino acids. The germline V gene has CDR1 SGHDN and CDR2 FVKESK. Trimming left V 3 bases short and J 8 bases short, with 10 bases between. The CDR3 bases are TGTGCCAGCAGCCAGGTCAACAGGGAAGCTTTCTTT. The encoded protein is CASSQVNREAFF. Complete variable domain (other parts from reference TRBV14 and TRBJ1-1): EAGVTQFPSHSVIEKGQTVTLRCDPISGHDNLYWYRRVMGKEIKFLLHFVKESKQDESGMPNNRFLAERTGGTYSTLKVQPAELEDSGVYFCASSQVNREAFFGQGTRLTVV.

This chain connects TRBV12-3 or TRBV12-4 to TRBJ1-3; D remains unclear. This CDR3 has 15 amino acids. V gave up 6 bases and J gave up 1 base, with 13 bases separating them. The CDR3 DNA is TGTGCCAGCAGCAGACAAGGGCTTTCTGGAAACACCATATATTTT. Amino acid sequence: CASSRQGLSGNTIYF.

The genes are TRBV5-1 and TRBJ2-7, with D tentatively TRBD2 (6 bases). The V gene lost 0 bases and the J gene lost 1 base, with 8 bases spanning the gap. The CDR3 runs to 14 residues. CDR1 SGHRS and CDR2 YFSETQ come from the germline V gene. The chain's CDR3 is CASSLVRGSYEQYF. The CDR3 bases are TGCGCCAGCAGCTTGGTTCGGGGGTCCTACGAGCAGTACTTC. The whole variable domain, filled in from reference TRBV5-1 and TRBJ2-7, reads KAGVTQTPRYLIKTRGQQVTLSCSPISGHRSVSWYQQTPGQGLQFLFEYFSETQRNKGNFPGRFSGRQFSNSRSEMNVSTLELGDSALYLCASSLVRGSYEQYFGPGTRLTVT.

Remarks on this clonotype: A clone one base away is much larger, so this may be a read error. The chain is built from TRBV5-5 and TRBJ2-7, with D perhaps TRBD1 (6 bases). This CDR3 spans 12 amino acids. CDR1 is SGHKS and CDR2 is YYEKEE in the germline V gene (reference sequence). CDR3 DNA sequence: TGTGCCAGCAGGTTGGGGGCTTACGAGCAGTACTTC. Translation gives CASRLGAYEQYF. The full variable domain, completed using reference TRBV5-5 and TRBJ2-7, is DAGVTQSPTHLIKTRGQQVTLRCSPISGHKSVSWYQQVLGQGPQFIFQYYEKEERGRGNFPDRFSARQFPNYSSELNVNALLLGDSALYLCASRLGAYEQYFGPGTRLTVT.

Concerning this clonotype: Given a much more abundant clone one base away, this may be a read error. The CDR3 region is CASSLGAPSSYNKQFF. The CDR3 bases are TGTGCCAGCAGCTTAGGCGCTCCCAGCTCCTACAATAAGCAGTTCTTC. The V gene is TRBV13, the J gene TRBJ2-1; D gene ambiguous. The CDR3 loop spans 16 amino acids. Per germline, CDR1 PRHDT and CDR2 FYEKMQ (reference sequence). The full variable domain, with the rest looked up from reference TRBV13 and TRBJ2-1, is AAGVIQSPRHLIKEKRETATLKCYPIPRHDTVYWYQQGPGQDPQFLISFYEKMQSDKGSIPDRFSAQQFSDYHSELNMSSLELGDSALYFCASSLGAPSSYNKQFFGPGTRLTVL.

The chain is built from TRBV19 and TRBJ1-5, with a possible D match to TRBD1 (5 bases). The CDR3 runs 14 residues. V was clipped by 5 bases and J by 1 base, with 9 bases between them. The germline V gene encodes CDR1 LNHDA and CDR2 SQIVND (reference sequence). The CDR3 spells CASSPGGSNQPQHF. Here the CDR3 DNA reads TGTGCCAGTAGTCCGGGGGGGAGCAATCAGCCCCAGCATTTT.

On this clonotype itself: A read error may produce the germline difference seen at one junction end. V and J are TRBV5-6 and TRBJ2-3, with TRBD2 matching over 10 bases. Per the germline V gene, CDR1 is SGHDT and CDR2 is YYEEEE. This CDR3 contains 16 residues. CDR3 protein: CASSSLAGAETDTQYF. CDR3 sequence (DNA): TGCGCCAGCAGCTCCCTAGCGGGGGCCGAGACAGATACGCAGTATTTT. The variable domain in full, completed from reference TRBV5-6 and TRBJ2-3, reads DAGVTQSPTHLIKTRGQQVTLRCSPKSGHDTVSWYQQALGQGPQFIFQYYEEEERQRGNFPDRFSGHQFPNYSSELNVNALLLGDSALYLCASSSLAGAETDTQYFGPGTRLTVL.

This clonotype was seen only a few times. The gene calls are TRBV7-9 and TRBJ2-7; D ambiguous. V was trimmed by 1 base and J by 0 bases, leaving 10 bases between them. Germline lookup yields CDR1 SEHNR and CDR2 FQNEAQ (reference sequence). The CDR3 covers 15 residues. As DNA, the CDR3 is TGTGCCAGCAGCTTAGATGTCCGGTACTCCTACGAGCAGTACTTC. Its translation: CASSLDVRYSYEQYF.

V is TRBV6-5 and J is TRBJ1-6; 7 bases are a match to TRBD1. The CDR3 spans 15 residues. Germline-derived CDR1 and CDR2 are MNHEY and SVGAGI. J was trimmed by 5 bases and V by 6 bases; bases with no gene match: 7. CDR3 nucleotides: TGTGCCAGCAGACTGACAGGGACTAATAATTCACCCCTCCACTTT. It specifies CASRLTGTNNSPLHF.

This clonotype is labeled as medium-sized. The chain's CDR3 is CASSLRGAGGLTDTQYF. The CDR3 nucleotides read TGTGCCAGCAGTCTCCGTGGAGCGGGGGGACTCACAGATACGCAGTATTTT. The genes are TRBV27 and TRBJ2-3, with 9 positions matching TRBD2. This CDR3 is built from 17 residues. The V segment lost 5 bases and the J segment 2 bases; nucleotides outside the gene matches: 11. Per germline, CDR1 MNHEY and CDR2 SMNVEV (reference sequence).

The chain links TRBV5-4 to TRBJ2-5; the D call may be TRBD1 or TRBD2 (6 bases each). This CDR3 region has 13 residues. Germline V gives CDR1 SGHNT, CDR2 YYREEE (reference sequence). Trimming shortened V by 3 bases and J by 5 bases, and 11 bases separated the two germline ends. In DNA form, the CDR3 reads TGTGCCAGCAGCTGGGGGGCCCGGGAGACCCAGTACTTC. Translated: CASSWGARETQYF.

This clonotype occurred a few times. CDR3 loop: CASSWTGGNEKLFF. For the CDR3, the DNA is TGTGCCAGCAGCTGGACAGGGGGGAATGAAAAACTGTTTTTT. This chain uses TRBV27 with TRBJ1-4, with 10 bases fitting TRBD1. Trimming cost V 6 bases and J 5 bases; bases outside gene matches: 3. The V gene's germline CDR1 is MNHEY and CDR2 SMNVEV (reference sequence). The CDR3 contains 14 residues.

The sample holds many counts of this clonotype. The V call is TRBV30, the J call TRBJ2-5; TRBD1 matches at 9 bases. Germline CDR1 GTSNPN, CDR2 SVGIG (reference sequence). This CDR3 is built from 14 residues. V dropped 4 bases and J dropped 5; count of bases not matched to a gene: 8. Here the CDR3 reads CAWNSGTGYETQYF. The CDR3 DNA sequence: TGTGCCTGGAATTCTGGGACAGGGTACGAGACCCAGTACTTC.

This clonotype is classed as medium-sized. The rearrangement links TRBV18 to TRBJ2-7, with D possibly being TRBD2 (6 bases). Germline V gene sequence: CDR1 KGHSH, CDR2 LQKENI. This CDR3 is built from 13 residues. Trimming pared 3 bases from V and 4 bases from J, leaving 10 bases between. The CDR3 DNA is TGTGCCAGCTCACCGCCTAGCGATTACGAGCAGTACTTC. This translates into CASSPPSDYEQYF.

Only a few counts were recorded for this clonotype. This chain joins TRBV18 and TRBJ2-5; D uncertain. Germline CDR1 KGHSH, CDR2 LQKENI. Trimming removed 2 bases at V and 1 base at J, with 8 bases between. This CDR3 has 14 residues. As DNA, the CDR3 is TGTGCCAGCTCACCAAAGGCAGTCCAAGAGACCCAGTACTTC. Translation: CASSPKAVQETQYF.

The gene calls are TRBV5-4 and TRBJ1-3, with 8 bases identical to TRBD1. Trimming removed 6 bases from V and 2 bases from J; junction bases left unmatched: 7. Per germline, CDR1 SGHNT and CDR2 YYREEE (reference sequence). The CDR3 loop spans 15 amino acids. CDR3 amino acids: CASTNTGGAGNTIYF. The DNA for the CDR3 is TGTGCCAGCACTAATACAGGGGGTGCTGGAAACACCATATATTTT. The entire variable domain, with the rest obtained from reference TRBV5-4 and TRBJ1-3, is as follows: ETGVTQSPTHLIKTRGQQVTLRCSSQSGHNTVSWYQQALGQGPQFIFQYYREEENGRGNFPPRFSGLQFPNYSSELNVNALELDDSALYLCASTNTGGAGNTIYFGEGSWLTVV.

On this clonotype: A much larger clone is a single base away; this may be a read error. The J gene is TRBJ2-1, the V gene TRBV27, with D maybe TRBD2 (6 bases). The length of the CDR3 is 12 residues. The germline V gene has CDR1 MNHEY and CDR2 SMNVEV (reference sequence). The CDR3 nucleotides are TGTGACAGCAGCTCCCCGGGGGATGAGCAGTTCTTC. Translation: CDSSSPGDEQFF.

This clonotype appeared a few times. The chain is built from TRBV5-6 and TRBJ1-5; 8 bases align to TRBD1. Trimming took 3 bases from V and 2 from J; bases not matched to a gene: 4. The germline V gene has CDR1 SGHDT and CDR2 YYEEEE. This CDR3 is 15 amino acids long. CDR3 bases: TGTGCCAGCAGCTACGGACAGGGTGGCAATCAGCCCCAGCATTTT. The encoded protein is CASSYGQGGNQPQHF. Together with reference TRBV5-6 and TRBJ1-5, the CDR3 gives the full variable domain: DAGVTQSPTHLIKTRGQQVTLRCSPKSGHDTVSWYQQALGQGPQFIFQYYEEEERQRGNFPDRFSGHQFPNYSSELNVNALLLGDSALYLCASSYGQGGNQPQHFGDGTRLSIL.